The 31 T cell receptor beta chains listed next were all sequenced from one sample in a study of T-cell reconstitution after alpha-beta-depleted transplantation in children. Unique molecular identifiers featured in how the TCRbeta library was prepared. One entry per CDR3 protein, called by TCRdb with MiXCR from the PCR reads. The data hold hundreds of thousands of distinct CDR3 sequences, with 10% to 15% observed a single time. The sequencing used PBMCs, mostly from graft donor cells, collected 360 days after TCRalphabeta/CD19-depleted stem cell transplant. The receptor source for this set is a male patient between 10 and 17 years old who had a stem cell transplant for acute myeloid leukemia, so the T cells may come from the graft donor.

The rearrangement uses TRBV9 and TRBJ2-5; D call uncertain. The CDR3 is 14 amino acids. Trimming took off 0 bases at V and 3 bases at J, with 9 bases between the two ends. CDR1 and CDR2 from the germline V gene are SGDLS and YYNGEE. The CDR3 sequence is CASSVGQLKETQYF. CDR3 nucleotides: TGTGCCAGCAGCGTAGGGCAGTTAAAAGAGACCCAGTACTTC.

The chain recombines TRBV11-2 with TRBJ1-3; D remains unclear. Trimming removed 1 base at V and 0 bases at J, with 16 bases between. CDR1 and CDR2 (germline): SGHAT, FQNNGV. The CDR3 totals 18 residues. CDR3 protein: CASSLVPLSRHSGNTIYF. In nucleotides, the CDR3 is TGTGCCAGCAGCTTAGTTCCCTTATCGAGGCACTCTGGAAACACCATATATTTT.

This clonotype was seen more than once but under ten times. J is TRBJ1-1 and V is TRBV12-5; D possibly corresponds to TRBD1 (5 bases). Germline lookup yields CDR1 LGHNT and CDR2 FRNRAP. V dropped 0 bases and J dropped 4 bases, with 9 bases sitting between them. The CDR3 runs to 14 residues. As DNA, the CDR3 is TGTGCTAGTGGTTTGGTACCTGGGGGCACTGAAGCTTTCTTT. Translating gives CASGLVPGGTEAFF.

This clonotype was counted ten times or more. The V and J genes are TRBV7-6 and TRBJ2-3; the D is unclear. The CDR3 is 14 residues long. With 1 base removed from V and 5 bases from J, the gap between germline ends came to 10 bases. The germline gives CDR1 SGHVS, CDR2 FNYEAQ. The CDR3 DNA sequence: TGTGCCAGCAGCTTAGGGCTGAACCAAGATACGCAGTATTTT. This gives the protein CASSLGLNQDTQYF.

This clonotype was seen a few times. This chain links TRBV29-1 with TRBJ2-7, with a tentative D call TRBD2 (6 bases). Trimming cost V 8 bases and J 3 bases, with 14 bases left between them. This CDR3 spans 12 amino acids. In germline, CDR1 is SQVTM, CDR2 ANQGSEA. The CDR3 sequence is CSTRDFFYEQYF. In DNA form, the CDR3 reads TGCAGCACCCGGGACTTTTTCTACGAGCAGTACTTC.

The chain employs TRBV27 and TRBJ1-5; D is unresolved. Trimming removed 3 bases from V and 9 bases from J, with 9 bases in between. The CDR3 has 12 amino acids. Per germline, CDR1 MNHEY and CDR2 SMNVEV (reference sequence). The CDR3 reads CASSFPDGPQHF. DNA for the CDR3: TGTGCCAGCAGTTTTCCCGACGGGCCCCAGCATTTT.

The chain's CDR3 is CASSSGTGGGGNTIYF. CDR3 DNA sequence: TGTGCCAGCAGCTCTGGGACAGGGGGAGGTGGAAACACCATATATTTT. The chain is built from TRBV5-5 and TRBJ1-3; 11 bases are shared with TRBD1. CDR3 length: 16 amino acids. The germline V gene encodes CDR1 SGHKS and CDR2 YYEKEE (reference sequence). V gave up 3 bases and J gave up 3 bases; unmatched junction bases: 5.

The CDR3 loop is CSARHSIYRGAFF. The CDR3 coding sequence is TGCAGTGCTAGACACTCAATTTACAGAGGAGCTTTCTTT. This chain uses TRBV20-1 with TRBJ1-1; D is ambiguous. Trimming left V 2 bases short and J 10 bases short, with 17 bases between. CDR1 and CDR2 (germline): DFQATT, SNEGSKA (reference sequence). This CDR3 comprises 13 residues.

The chain links TRBV9 to TRBJ2-2, with a weak D call TRBD2 (6 bases). The CDR3 extends over 17 amino acids. Germline V gene lookup returns CDR1 SGDLS and CDR2 YYNGEE. V was clipped by 4 bases and J by 1 base, with 17 bases between them. CDR3 nucleotide sequence: TGTGCCAGCAGCCCAATCCCCGGACTACTGAACACCGGGGAGCTGTTTTTT. Amino acids: CASSPIPGLLNTGELFF. Variable domain in full (rest from reference TRBV9 and TRBJ2-2): DSGVTQTPKHLITATGQRVTLRCSPRSGDLSVYWYQQSLDQGLQFLIQYYNGEERAKGNILERFSAQQFPDLHSELNLSSLELGDSALYFCASSPIPGLLNTGELFFGEGSRLTVL.

This clonotype was detected a few times. The chain links TRBV7-2 to TRBJ2-7; D is uncertain. This CDR3 has 14 residues. V was clipped by 4 bases and J by 3 bases, with 13 bases between them. CDR1 and CDR2 (germline): SGHTA, FQGNSA. CDR3 sequence: CASSSGTRNYEQYF. CDR3 DNA sequence: TGTGCCAGCAGCTCTGGCACGCGGAACTACGAGCAGTACTTC.

This clonotype was seen a handful of times. This chain uses TRBV18 with TRBJ2-7; 9 bases are a match to TRBD2. CDR3 length: 17 amino acids. CDR1 is KGHSH, CDR2 LQKENI, per germline. Unmatched junction bases numbered 13, after V lost 2 bases and J lost 5 bases. The CDR3 loop reads CASSPSRPGLAHHEQYF. CDR3 DNA: TGTGCCAGCTCACCATCTCGTCCGGGACTAGCCCACCACGAGCAGTACTTC.

This rearrangement joins TRBV6-5 to TRBJ2-2; D gene uncertain. Germline V CDR1 and CDR2: MNHEY, SVGAGI. V lost 3 bases and J lost 2, with 7 bases in between. The CDR3 runs to 14 residues. The CDR3 DNA is TGTGCCAGCAGTTATATAGACAACACCGGGGAGCTGTTTTTT. This translates into CASSYIDNTGELFF.

The chain combines TRBV18 with TRBJ2-5; tentative D call: TRBD1 (6 bases). The V gene's germline CDR1 is KGHSH and CDR2 LQKENI. This CDR3 is built from 14 residues. The V and J ends lost 3 bases and 4 bases respectively, with 12 bases between them. DNA for the CDR3: TGTGCCAGCTCACCCGGAAACAGGGCAGAGACCCAGTACTTC. This sequence encodes CASSPGNRAETQYF.

This clonotype turned up a few times. This chain uses TRBV14 with TRBJ2-5; D unclear. CDR1 SGHDN and CDR2 FVKESK come from the germline V gene. V was trimmed by 5 bases and J by 5 bases, leaving 18 bases between them. CDR3 length: 15 amino acids. The DNA for the CDR3 is TGTGCCAGCAGCTACCGGGCGATAGAAGGGGAGACCCAGTACTTC. Encoded protein: CASSYRAIEGETQYF.

The rearrangement links TRBV7-8 to TRBJ1-4, with unresolved D. Germline V gene data show CDR1 as SGHVS and CDR2 as FQNEAQ. The CDR3 is 17 amino acids. V lost 5 bases, J lost 4 bases, and 20 bases lay in between. The CDR3 DNA sequence: TGTGCCAGCAGCGCCCGGACCGGGAGAACTTATAATGAAAAACTGTTTTTT. Its translation: CASSARTGRTYNEKLFF.

The V call is TRBV11-2, the J call TRBJ2-7, with D tentatively TRBD1 (6 bases). The CDR3 sequence is 14 residues long. V shed 5 bases and J shed 2 bases, with 13 bases lying between them. Per the germline V gene, CDR1 is SGHAT and CDR2 is FQNNGV. CDR3 protein: CASSHGQPPYEQYF. Written as DNA, the CDR3 is TGTGCCAGCAGCCACGGACAGCCCCCCTACGAGCAGTACTTC.

This clonotype has just a few counts. The chain has TRBV20-1 and TRBJ2-7; 7 nucleotides agree with TRBD1. The germline V gene encodes CDR1 DFQATT and CDR2 SNEGSKA (reference sequence). The CDR3 is made up of 13 amino acids. V gave up 6 bases and J gave up 2 bases; unmatched junction bases: 7. CDR3 sequence reads: CSADRDRAYEQYF. The CDR3 DNA is TGCAGTGCGGACCGGGACAGAGCCTACGAGCAGTACTTC.

The sample holds many counts of this clonotype. V is TRBV5-1 and J is TRBJ2-1; D gene ambiguous. The CDR3 covers 12 residues. V was trimmed by 4 bases and J by 5 bases, leaving 7 bases between them. CDR1 is SGHRS and CDR2 is YFSETQ in the germline V gene. The CDR3 region has the DNA TGCGCCAGCAGCCCGTCCCACAATGAGCAGTTCTTC. It yields the protein CASSPSHNEQFF.

In this sample, this clonotype turned up a few times. The rearrangement links TRBV12-3 or TRBV12-4 to TRBJ1-6; 10 nucleotides agree with TRBD1. Trimming at V came to 4 bases and at J to 9 bases, leaving 3 bases not matched to a gene. The CDR3 runs 14 residues. The CDR3 coding sequence is TGTGCCAGCAGTTCGGGACAGGGGAGTTCACCCCTCCACTTT. Translated, it gives CASSSGQGSSPLHF.

This clonotype was observed a handful of times. This chain uses TRBV5-8 with TRBJ2-7, with D perhaps being TRBD1 or TRBD2 (5 bases each). The CDR3 runs 14 residues. Between the trimmed V and J ends, which lost 4 bases and 6 bases, there was a span of 17 bases. Germline V gene lookup returns CDR1 SGHTS and CDR2 YDEGEE. CDR3 sequence (DNA): TGTGCCAGCAGCGCCTTTGGGGGAATGCTCGAGCAGTACTTC. Its protein is CASSAFGGMLEQYF.

In its sample, this clonotype was seen a few times. The rearrangement links TRBV6-1 to TRBJ2-5, with TRBD2 as a possible D gene (6 bases). The germline V gene has CDR1 MNHNS and CDR2 SASEGT. The CDR3 contains 15 residues. Trimming pared 7 bases from V and 1 base from J, leaving 16 bases between. The CDR3 DNA sequence: TGTGCCAGCACGCGGGACGTAACGTCCCAAGAGACCCAGTACTTC. This sequence encodes CASTRDVTSQETQYF.

This clonotype was seen a few times. The CDR3 DNA sequence: TGTGCCAGCAGCTTAGGACAATTGGGACAGGGGAACTATGGCTACACCTTC. It specifies CASSLGQLGQGNYGYTF. The chain recombines TRBV7-6 with TRBJ1-2; TRBD1 matches 10 bases. Germline-derived CDR1 and CDR2 are SGHVS and FNYEAQ. J lost 2 bases, V lost 1 base, and 7 bases had no gene match. This CDR3 is built from 17 residues.

The rearrangement joins TRBV9 to TRBJ2-1; 9 nucleotides agree with TRBD2. With V trimmed by 0 bases and J by 9 bases, 7 bases remained unmatched. In germline, CDR1 is SGDLS, CDR2 YYNGEE. This CDR3 is built from 15 residues. The CDR3 DNA is TGTGCCAGCAGCGTAGGTGCTAGCGGGGATAGTGAGCAGTTCTTC. This sequence encodes CASSVGASGDSEQFF.

This clonotype occurred many times. This chain joins TRBV12-3 or TRBV12-4 and TRBJ1-5; 8 positions match TRBD1. The CDR3 totals 13 residues. J lost 3 bases, V lost 10 bases, and 5 bases had no gene match. The CDR3 coding sequence is TGTGCCATCGACAGGGGTAACAATCAGCCCCAGCATTTT. As protein: CAIDRGNNQPQHF.

V is TRBV20-1 and J is TRBJ2-1; TRBD2 matches 11 bases. This CDR3 contains 18 residues. Trimming cost V 1 base and J 1 base; bases outside gene matches: 9. Germline CDR1 DFQATT, CDR2 SNEGSKA (reference sequence). CDR3: CSARGRFRLAGSYNEQFF. Here the CDR3 DNA reads TGCAGTGCTAGAGGCCGTTTTAGACTAGCGGGGTCCTACAATGAGCAGTTCTTC.

Many counts were recorded for this clonotype. The V gene is TRBV9, the J gene TRBJ2-5; maybe TRBD2 (7 bases). Germline V lookup: CDR1 SGDLS, CDR2 YYNGEE. The CDR3 covers 16 residues. The V gene lost 0 bases and the J gene lost 1 base, with 13 bases spanning the gap. The CDR3 DNA reads TGTGCCAGCAGCGTAGCTGGCGGGGGCCTCCAAGAGACCCAGTACTTC. It codes for CASSVAGGGLQETQYF.

This sequence joins TRBV13 and TRBJ2-3; 7 bases map to TRBD2. Germline CDR1 is PRHDT and CDR2 is FYEKMQ (reference sequence). J gave up 1 base and V 3 bases, and 4 bases lay outside the gene matches. The CDR3 runs to 15 residues. Written as DNA, the CDR3 is TGTGCCAGCAGCTTCTCAGGGAGGGGCACAGATACGCAGTATTTT. It specifies CASSFSGRGTDTQYF.

Comments on this clonotype: Compared with germline, one end of the junction differs, possibly owing to a read error. The chain uses TRBV4-3 and TRBJ2-2; D may be TRBD2 (6 bases). The length of the CDR3 is 16 residues. Per germline, CDR1 LGHNA and CDR2 YSLEER. The CDR3 DNA follows: TGCGCCAGCAGCGAAGACCCGGGACTGAACACCGGGGAGCTGTTTTTT. This sequence encodes CASSEDPGLNTGELFF.

This clonotype was recorded a few times. The chain is built from TRBV20-1 and TRBJ2-6; D remains ambiguous. Germline V gives CDR1 DFQATT, CDR2 SNEGSKA (reference sequence). CDR3 length equals 12 residues. The V gene lost 4 bases and the J gene lost 2 bases, with 3 bases spanning the gap. This chain's CDR3 is CSATPGANVLTF. The CDR3 DNA sequence: TGCAGTGCTACCCCTGGGGCCAACGTCCTGACTTTC.

This sequence joins TRBV6-2 or TRBV6-3 and TRBJ2-1; TRBD2 is a possible D gene (5 bases). The germline gives CDR1 MNHEY, CDR2 SVGEGT. Trimming took 5 bases from V and 2 from J, leaving 10 bases between them. This CDR3 contains 14 residues. The CDR3 DNA reads TGTGCCAGCAGTGCGAGCGGAGCCTACAATGAGCAGTTCTTC. This encodes CASSASGAYNEQFF.

This rearrangement joins TRBV20-1 to TRBJ2-3, with 9 bases fitting TRBD2. The J segment lost 3 bases and the V segment lost 5 bases, leaving 9 bases of the junction unmatched. The CDR3 is 15 amino acids. Germline CDR1 is DFQATT and CDR2 is SNEGSKA (reference sequence). The CDR3 nucleotides are TGCAGTGCTCCTCCGGGACTAGCCTGGACAGATACGCAGTATTTT. Residues: CSAPPGLAWTDTQYF.